These T cell receptor beta chains were read from a single sample in a study of spatial heterogeneity in lung cancer. TCRdb itself ran the 5' RACE reads through MiXCR, one entry per CDR3 protein. Among some 120,000 distinct CDR3 sequences listed, over 9% were seen once. The input for sequencing was PBMCs, taken at follow-up. These TCRs come from a male donor with early-stage non-small cell lung cancer. Each CDR3 is given with its conserved first and last residue. The D gene is left open where the match is weak. Clone size is not always given. Where it is, it says once, few, many or a class for expanded clones.

CDR3 DNA	CDR3 protein	clone size	V gene	J gene	D gene
TGTGCCAGCCGAGGGGACCCCGAAAAAGAGACCCAGTACTTC	CASRGDPEKETQYF	-	TRBV6-6	TRBJ2-5	-
TGTGCCAGTAGTCCCGGACAGGGGGCCATCAATCAGCCCCAGCATTTT	CASSPGQGAINQPQHF	-	TRBV19	TRBJ1-5	TRBD1
TGCGCCAGCAGCTTGGACGACCTAGAGACCCAGTACTTC	CASSLDDLETQYF	many	TRBV5-1	TRBJ2-5	-
TGTGCCAGCAGTTTATCAGGGTTGGACAGGGCCTCGTTTTCTAGGGAGCAGTACTTC	CASSLSGLDRASFSREQYF	few	TRBV27	TRBJ2-7	TRBD1
TGTGCCAGCAGCTTGGAGGGCCAGGCCTACAATGAGCAGTTCTTC	CASSLEGQAYNEQFF	few	TRBV7-2	TRBJ2-1	-
TGTGCCAGTACCCCGAGTCTAAGGGGGACAGGGAACTATGGCTACACCTTC	CASTPSLRGTGNYGYTF	few	TRBV19	TRBJ1-2	TRBD1
TGTGCCAGCAGCTTCGCTAGTGGCACCGGGGAGCTGTTTTTT	CASSFASGTGELFF	-	TRBV11-2	TRBJ2-2	-
TGCGCCAGCGCGAATCAGGCAGATACGCAGTATTTT	CASANQADTQYF	-	TRBV4-1	TRBJ2-3	-
TGTGCCAGCAGCCGCCGGGACGCTGAAGCTTTCTTT	CASSRRDAEAFF	few	TRBV6-5	TRBJ1-1	-
TGTGCCAGCAGCCACTACTCTAGGGAGCAGTACTTC	CASSHYSREQYF	-	TRBV11-2	TRBJ2-7	-
TGTGCCAGCAGCTCGCCGGGGCGGAACACCGGGGAGCTGTTTTTT	CASSSPGRNTGELFF	-	TRBV7-9	TRBJ2-2	-
TGTGCCACCAGTGATGTAAAAAGAGAGGTCAATGAGCAGTTCTTC	CATSDVKREVNEQFF	few	TRBV24-1	TRBJ2-1	-
TGTGCCAGCAGCAAAGTGGGGCGGGGCCACAACAACTACGAGCAGTACTTC	CASSKVGRGHNNYEQYF	few	TRBV21-1	TRBJ2-7	-
TGTGCCAGCAGTTCCTCGGGACAGGGGACGGGGGAGCAGTACTTC	CASSSSGQGTGEQYF	many	TRBV7-6	TRBJ2-7	TRBD1
TGTGCCAGCTCCCCTCCTTCAGGGTCATCGACGCAGTACTTC	CASSPPSGSSTQYF	-	TRBV28	TRBJ2-7	-
TGTGCCAGCAGCTTGCTAGCGGGGGGTGAAGAGACCCAGTACTTC	CASSLLAGGEETQYF	-	TRBV7-8	TRBJ2-5	TRBD2